This TCR beta chain comes out of a study of long-term antiretroviral therapy in people with HIV. Germline V gene sequence: CDR1 SNHLY, CDR2 FYNNEI. There are 15 residues in the CDR3. V lost 4 bases and J lost 6, with 19 bases in between. Every one of the participants with HIV received treatment in the United States. For this clone: Its antigen is undetermined.

General study points: The clones with expansion before ART were dominant in the repertoire at all time points. Relative to transplant donor controls, diversity remained lower despite increasing after ART.

Survey-level immunoSEQ v3.0 assays were run. Sequenced by immunoSEQ multiplex PCR; TCRdb stores in-frame clones only, minus some. This table has fewer than 35,000 clones, approximately 85% appearing once. The source of this sequence is a man in his late teens or twenties with HIV. Sequencing was performed on unsorted PBMCs, taken roughly 3.5 years after starting antiretroviral therapy. This chain links TRBV2 with TRBJ2-7, with D tentatively TRBD1 (5 bases). This CDR3 reads CASSGVRAKVGEQYF. CDR3 bases: TGTGCCAGCAGTGGAGTCAGGGCCAAAGTGGGCGAGCAGTACTTC. Full variable domain (outside the CDR3, taken from reference TRBV2 and TRBJ2-7): EPEVTQTPSHQVTQMGQEVILRCVPISNHLYFYWYRQILGQKVEFLVSFYNNEISEKSEIFDDQFSVERPDGSNFTLKIRSTKLEDSAMYFCASSGVRAKVGEQYFGPGTRLTVT.